Following are 23 T cell receptor beta chains from one sample sequenced in a study of siplizumab effects on memory and regulatory T cells. Profiled with immunoSEQ multiplex PCR; TCRdb holds only in-frame clones, not every one. The data show 70,000 or so clones, around 90% seen once. Sequenced material: Tregs sorted from blood. The receptors shown here come from a human donor in good health.

The chain employs TRBV27 and TRBJ2-2; D is undetermined. Trimming pared 6 bases from V and 2 bases from J, leaving 4 bases between. Germline CDR1 reads MNHEY; CDR2 reads SMNVEV (reference sequence). CDR3 size: 12 residues. CDR3 loop: CASSFNTGELFF. The CDR3 DNA sequence: TGTGCCAGCAGCTTTAACACCGGGGAGCTGTTTTTT.

This clone is medium-sized within its sample. This sequence joins TRBV7-8 and TRBJ2-1; 12 bases map to TRBD2. Unmatched junction bases numbered 17, after V lost 11 bases and J lost 9 bases. Germline CDR1 is SGHVS and CDR2 is FQNEAQ. The CDR3 is 16 amino acids. The CDR3 reads CASREGRTSGRSEQFF. In nucleotides, the CDR3 is TGTGCCTCCCGGGAGGGGCGAACTAGCGGGAGGAGTGAGCAGTTCTTC. Looking up the rest from reference TRBV7-8 and TRBJ2-1 gives the full variable domain: GAGVSQSPRYKVAKRGQDVALRCDPISGHVSLFWYQQALGQGPEFLTYFQNEAQLDKSGLPSDRFFAERPEGSVSTLKIQRTQQEDSAVYLCASREGRTSGRSEQFFGPGTRLTVL.

V usage is TRBV5-1 and J usage is TRBJ1-1; tentatively, D is TRBD1 (6 bases). Germline V gene lookup returns CDR1 SGHRS and CDR2 YFSETQ. This CDR3 comprises 15 residues. Trimming shortened V by 0 bases and J by 4 bases, and 13 bases separated the two germline ends. CDR3: CASSLGWGAGTEAFF. The DNA of the CDR3 is TGCGCCAGCAGCTTGGGGTGGGGGGCAGGCACTGAAGCTTTCTTT.

This clone showed up just once. This chain uses TRBV28 with TRBJ1-2, with 12 bases matching TRBD1. The V gene end was trimmed by 5 bases and the J gene end by 7 bases; junction bases not matched to a gene: 8. CDR1 is MDHEN, CDR2 SYDVKM, per germline. This CDR3 comprises 15 residues. CDR3 DNA sequence: TGTGCCAGCAGTATGCCGGGACAGGGGGCGCTTGGCTACACCTTC. This encodes CASSMPGQGALGYTF.

This rearrangement joins TRBV19 to TRBJ1-2; D is unresolved. Germline CDR1 LNHDA, CDR2 SQIVND (reference sequence). Trimming took 3 bases from V and 1 from J, leaving 9 bases between them. The CDR3 runs to 14 residues. CDR3 in amino acids: CASSMPVFNYGYTF. CDR3 sequence (DNA): TGTGCCAGTAGTATGCCAGTTTTTAACTATGGCTACACCTTC.

This clone was picked up one time. The gene calls are TRBV5-5 and TRBJ1-5, with 8 nucleotides matching TRBD1. V was clipped by 0 bases and J by 5 bases; unmatched bases: 4. Germline CDR1 and CDR2: SGHKS and YYEKEE (reference sequence). This CDR3 is 15 amino acids long. CDR3 protein: CASSLGAGGDQPQHF. CDR3 sequence (DNA): TGTGCCAGCAGCTTGGGGGCAGGGGGCGATCAGCCCCAGCATTTT.

This clone was picked up one time. This chain connects TRBV5-1 to TRBJ2-4; 7 bases are shared with TRBD1. The germline V gene encodes CDR1 SGHRS and CDR2 YFSETQ. The CDR3 extends over 15 amino acids. Unmatched junction bases numbered 5, after V lost 1 base and J lost 4 bases. DNA of the CDR3: TGCGCCAGCAGCTTGTCCGGGACAGAAAAAAACATTCAGTACTTC. Its protein is CASSLSGTEKNIQYF.

The J gene is TRBJ1-6, the V gene TRBV2; 7 bases are a match to TRBD1. With V trimmed by 7 bases and J by 10 bases, 7 bases remained unmatched. CDR3 size: 13 residues. Germline V gene data show CDR1 as SNHLY and CDR2 as FYNNEI. CDR3 in amino acids: CASKTGEFSPLHF. The CDR3 coding sequence is TGTGCCAGCAAAACAGGGGAATTCTCACCCCTCCACTTT.

The rearrangement uses TRBV2 and TRBJ1-5; 7 bases map to TRBD1. The CDR3 contains 15 residues. In germline, CDR1 is SNHLY, CDR2 FYNNEI. V lost 5 bases to trimming and J lost 11 bases; unmatched junction nucleotides: 15. CDR3 in amino acids: CASSLTGALSRAQHF. CDR3 coding DNA: TGTGCCAGCAGTCTCACAGGGGCTTTGAGTCGGGCCCAGCATTTT.

The V call is TRBV15, the J call TRBJ2-1; 9 bases agree with TRBD2. V shed 3 bases and J 3 bases; nucleotides not matched to a gene: 3. The CDR3 covers 15 residues. Per the germline V gene, CDR1 is LNHNV and CDR2 is YYDKDF (reference sequence). Here the CDR3 DNA reads TGTGCCACCAGCAGGAGCGGGAGGATCTACAATGAGCAGTTCTTC. Residues: CATSRSGRIYNEQFF. The whole variable domain, remainder taken from reference TRBV15 and TRBJ2-1, is DAMVIQNPRYQVTQFGKPVTLSCSQTLNHNVMYWYQQKSSQAPKLLFHYYDKDFNNEADTPDNFQSRRPNTSFCFLDIRSPGLGDTAMYLCATSRSGRIYNEQFFGPGTRLTVL.

This chain joins TRBV11-3 and TRBJ2-3; D ambiguous. V lost 4 bases, J lost 1 base, and 12 bases lay in between. The CDR3 extends over 15 amino acids. The V gene's germline CDR1 is SGHNT and CDR2 YENEEA. Here the CDR3 reads CASSSRTGGTDTQYF. For the CDR3, the DNA is TGTGCCAGCAGCTCAAGGACGGGCGGCACAGATACGCAGTATTTT.

The chain carries TRBV6-1 and TRBJ2-6; no reliable D call. V dropped 4 bases and J dropped 2 bases, with 12 bases sitting between them. The CDR3 loop spans 16 amino acids. The germline CDR1 and CDR2 sequences are MNHNS and SASEGT. CDR3: CASSGMTGAGANVLTF. The CDR3 coding sequence is TGTGCCAGCAGTGGAATGACTGGGGCTGGGGCCAACGTCCTGACTTTC.

In this sample, this clone turned up once. The chain carries TRBV4-1 and TRBJ1-5; 9 nucleotides line up with TRBD1. Germline CDR1 and CDR2: MGHRA and YSYEKL. The CDR3 runs 18 residues. V lost 0 bases and J lost 3; bases outside the gene matches: 9. CDR3 sequence (DNA): TGCGCCAGCAGCCAAGATCCTGCCGGGACAGGGCACAATCAGCCCCAGCATTTT. Translated, it gives CASSQDPAGTGHNQPQHF.

CDR3 DNA sequence: TGTGCCACCAGCAGGAGACAGCTAGCCAAAAACATTCAGTACTTC. Its translation is CATSRRQLAKNIQYF. The V and J genes are TRBV15 and TRBJ2-4; possibly TRBD1 for D (5 bases). Germline V CDR1 and CDR2: LNHNV, YYDKDF (reference sequence). The CDR3 length is 15 residues. Trimming removed 3 bases at V and 0 bases at J, with 9 bases between.

In this sample, this clone turned up once. The chain is built from TRBV29-1 and TRBJ2-3; D might be TRBD2 (6 bases). Looked up from germline, CDR1 is SQVTM and CDR2 is ANQGSEA. CDR3 length: 12 amino acids. V was pared by 3 bases and J by 5 bases, with 9 bases between. The CDR3 loop reads CSVDLGGDTQYF. CDR3 in DNA: TGCAGCGTTGACTTGGGGGGAGATACGCAGTATTTT.

The genes are TRBV6-1 and TRBJ2-7, with 8 bases identical to TRBD2. Trimming removed 4 bases from V and 1 base from J; junction bases left unmatched: 3. The germline V gene has CDR1 MNHNS and CDR2 SASEGT. The CDR3 has 14 residues. CDR3 residues: CASSGGRLSYEQYF. The CDR3 DNA follows: TGTGCCAGCAGTGGCGGGAGGCTATCCTACGAGCAGTACTTC.

The chain recombines TRBV7-2 with TRBJ1-2; D unclear. The length of the CDR3 is 11 residues. From germline, CDR1 is SGHTA and CDR2 FQGNSA. Trimming left V 2 bases short and J 2 bases short, with 0 bases between. The CDR3 sequence is CASSLNYGYTF. DNA of the CDR3: TGTGCCAGCAGCTTAAACTATGGCTACACCTTC.

V is TRBV29-1 and J is TRBJ1-2; 7 bases are a match to TRBD1. The germline V gene encodes CDR1 SQVTM and CDR2 ANQGSEA. V lost 4 bases and J lost 2; bases outside the gene matches: 4. This CDR3 spans 13 amino acids. The CDR3 sequence is CSVAQGPNYGYTF. CDR3 nucleotide sequence: TGCAGCGTTGCACAGGGGCCAAACTATGGCTACACCTTC.

The chain links TRBV6-5 to TRBJ1-3; D not certain. The CDR3 totals 13 residues. The V and J ends lost 7 bases and 2 bases respectively, with 9 bases between them. Germline lookup yields CDR1 MNHEY and CDR2 SVGAGI. The DNA for the CDR3 is TGTGCCAGCACCCGGGGAGCTGGAAACACCATATATTTT. Protein: CASTRGAGNTIYF.

The chain uses TRBV7-8 and TRBJ2-7; D may be TRBD1 or TRBD2 (5 bases each). With 1 base removed from V and 6 bases from J, the gap between germline ends came to 16 bases. The CDR3 has 15 amino acids. Germline V gene lookup returns CDR1 SGHVS and CDR2 FQNEAQ. CDR3 amino acids: CASSLGGREYFEQYF. CDR3 nucleotide sequence: TGTGCCAGCAGCTTAGGCGGCAGGGAGTATTTCGAGCAGTACTTC.

The rearrangement uses TRBV4-1 and TRBJ2-3; a weak D match, TRBD2 (6 bases). The CDR3 is 17 amino acids. Deletions cut 0 bases from V and 4 bases from J, with 17 bases between. Germline CDR1 MGHRA, CDR2 YSYEKL. The CDR3 here is CASSQEQGGRVSDTQYF. Here the CDR3 DNA reads TGCGCCAGCAGCCAAGAGCAGGGAGGAAGAGTCTCAGATACGCAGTATTTT.

This clone was counted only a few times. CDR3 in amino acids: CASSHPRTNYGYTF. The DNA of the CDR3 is TGTGCCAGCAGCCATCCGCGAACCAATTATGGCTACACCTTC. The chain employs TRBV21-1 and TRBJ1-2. TRBV21-1 is a documented pseudogene. There are 14 residues in the CDR3.

The CDR3 spells CASSLLGGLFTEAFF. For the CDR3, the DNA is TGTGCCAGCAGCCTACTCGGGGGGTTATTCACTGAAGCTTTCTTT. This sequence joins TRBV14 and TRBJ1-1; a weak D match, TRBD1 (5 bases). CDR3 length equals 15 residues. Germline V lookup: CDR1 SGHDN, CDR2 FVKESK. Trimming removed 4 bases at V and 4 bases at J, with 16 bases between.